This T cell receptor beta chain was found in a study of cytomegalovirus exposure and HLA in healthy donors. V lost 10 bases to trimming and J lost 5 bases, with 23 bases between them. Germline CDR1 LNHDA, CDR2 SQIVND (reference sequence). The CDR3 covers 15 residues. TCRdb's table, derived via immunoSEQ multiplex PCR, lists solely in-frame clones and lacks some. Of approximately 150,000 clones in the sample, 91% were seen once. The TCR originated in a young woman in good health and CMV-seropositive. Specimen: PBMCs. The chain has TRBV19 and TRBJ1-1; possibly TRBD1 for D (5 bases). The CDR3 sequence is CATQSQRARGTEAFF. The CDR3 nucleotides read TGTGCCACTCAGTCGCAGAGGGCTCGGGGGACTGAAGCTTTCTTT.